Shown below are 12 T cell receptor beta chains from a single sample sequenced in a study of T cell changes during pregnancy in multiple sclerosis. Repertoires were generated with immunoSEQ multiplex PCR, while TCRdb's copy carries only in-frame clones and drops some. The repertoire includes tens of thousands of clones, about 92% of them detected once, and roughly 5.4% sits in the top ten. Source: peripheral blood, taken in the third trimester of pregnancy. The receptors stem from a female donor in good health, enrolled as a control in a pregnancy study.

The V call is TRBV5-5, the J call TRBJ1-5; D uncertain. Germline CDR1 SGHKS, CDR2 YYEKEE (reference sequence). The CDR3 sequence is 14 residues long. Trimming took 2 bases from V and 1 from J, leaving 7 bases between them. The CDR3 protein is CASSFVQSNQPQHF. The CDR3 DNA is TGTGCCAGCAGCTTCGTACAGAGCAATCAGCCCCAGCATTTT.

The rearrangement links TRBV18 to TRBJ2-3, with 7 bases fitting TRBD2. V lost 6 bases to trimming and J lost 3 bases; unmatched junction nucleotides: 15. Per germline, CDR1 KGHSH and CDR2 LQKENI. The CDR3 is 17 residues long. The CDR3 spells CASSPGLGLGGTDTQYF. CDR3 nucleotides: TGTGCCAGCTCGCCTGGACTAGGCCTTGGAGGGACAGATACGCAGTATTTT. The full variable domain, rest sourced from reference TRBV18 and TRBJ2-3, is NAGVMQNPRHLVRRRGQEARLRCSPMKGHSHVYWYRQLPEEGLKFMVYLQKENIIDESGMPKERFSAEFPKEGPSILRIQQVVRGDSAAYFCASSPGLGLGGTDTQYFGPGTRLTVL.

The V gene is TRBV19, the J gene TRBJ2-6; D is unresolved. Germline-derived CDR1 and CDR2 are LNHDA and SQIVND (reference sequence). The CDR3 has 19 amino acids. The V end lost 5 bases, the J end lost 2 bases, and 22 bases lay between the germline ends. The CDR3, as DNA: TGTGCCAGTAGTCTGGCCAGTTTGGGCTCCCTTGCTGGGGCCAACGTCCTGACTTTC. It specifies CASSLASLGSLAGANVLTF.

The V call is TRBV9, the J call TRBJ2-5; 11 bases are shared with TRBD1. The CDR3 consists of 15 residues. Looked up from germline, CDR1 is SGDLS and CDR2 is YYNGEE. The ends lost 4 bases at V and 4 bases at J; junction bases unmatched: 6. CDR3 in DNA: TGTGCCAGCAGCATAGGGACAGGGGGGGTAGAGACCCAGTACTTC. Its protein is CASSIGTGGVETQYF.

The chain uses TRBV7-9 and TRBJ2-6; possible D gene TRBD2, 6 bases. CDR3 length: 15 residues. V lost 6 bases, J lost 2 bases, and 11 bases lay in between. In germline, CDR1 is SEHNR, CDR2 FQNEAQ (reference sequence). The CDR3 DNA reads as TGTGCCAGCAGACCTGCGGGAACTGGGGCCAACGTCCTGACTTTC. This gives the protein CASRPAGTGANVLTF.

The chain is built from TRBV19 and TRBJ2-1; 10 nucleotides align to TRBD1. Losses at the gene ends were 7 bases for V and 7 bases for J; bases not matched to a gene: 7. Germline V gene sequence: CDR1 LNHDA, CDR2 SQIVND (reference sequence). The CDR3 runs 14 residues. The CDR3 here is CASTTGTGVNEQFF. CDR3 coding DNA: TGTGCCAGTACTACCGGGACAGGGGTGAATGAGCAGTTCTTC.

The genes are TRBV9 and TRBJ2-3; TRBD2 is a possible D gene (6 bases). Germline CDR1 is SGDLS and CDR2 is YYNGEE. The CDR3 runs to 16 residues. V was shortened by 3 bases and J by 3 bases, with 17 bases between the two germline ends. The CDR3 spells CASSAVPLALTDTQYF. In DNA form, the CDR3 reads TGTGCCAGCAGCGCCGTGCCACTAGCCTTAACAGATACGCAGTATTTT.

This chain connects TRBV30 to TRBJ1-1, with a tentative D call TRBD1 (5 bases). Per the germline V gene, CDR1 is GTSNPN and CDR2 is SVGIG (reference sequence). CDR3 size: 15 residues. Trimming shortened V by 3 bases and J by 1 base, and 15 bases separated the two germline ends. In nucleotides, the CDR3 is TGTGCCTGGAGGGGGGAGGCGGTCGGGAACACTGAAGCTTTCTTT. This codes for CAWRGEAVGNTEAFF.

The CDR3 DNA sequence: TGTGCCAGCAGGAAAATGATTGAGAGCAATCAGCCCCAGCATTTT. It encodes CASRKMIESNQPQHF. The chain employs TRBV6-1 and TRBJ1-5; D is ambiguous. The CDR3 is made up of 15 amino acids. Germline V lookup: CDR1 MNHNS, CDR2 SASEGT. The V end lost 6 bases, the J end lost 1 base, and 13 bases lay between the germline ends.

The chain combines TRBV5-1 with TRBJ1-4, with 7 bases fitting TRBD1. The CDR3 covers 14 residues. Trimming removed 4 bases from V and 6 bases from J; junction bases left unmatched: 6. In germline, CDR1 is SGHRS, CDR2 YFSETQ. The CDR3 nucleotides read TGCGCCAGCAGCCGGGACAGCCCATATGAAAAACTGTTTTTT. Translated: CASSRDSPYEKLFF.

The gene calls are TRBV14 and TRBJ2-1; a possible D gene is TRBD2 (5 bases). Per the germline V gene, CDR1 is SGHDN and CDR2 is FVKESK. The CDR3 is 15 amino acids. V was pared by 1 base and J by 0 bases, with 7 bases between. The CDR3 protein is CASSQVRGSYNEQFF. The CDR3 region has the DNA TGTGCCAGCAGCCAAGTACGGGGCTCCTACAATGAGCAGTTCTTC.

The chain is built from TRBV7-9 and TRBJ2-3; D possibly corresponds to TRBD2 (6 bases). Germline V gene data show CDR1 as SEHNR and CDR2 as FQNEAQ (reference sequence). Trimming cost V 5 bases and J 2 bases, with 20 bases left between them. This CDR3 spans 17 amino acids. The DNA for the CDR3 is TGTGCCAGCAGCCCGGTGGTTGTGCGGGATTCCACAGATACGCAGTATTTT. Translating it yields CASSPVVVRDSTDTQYF.